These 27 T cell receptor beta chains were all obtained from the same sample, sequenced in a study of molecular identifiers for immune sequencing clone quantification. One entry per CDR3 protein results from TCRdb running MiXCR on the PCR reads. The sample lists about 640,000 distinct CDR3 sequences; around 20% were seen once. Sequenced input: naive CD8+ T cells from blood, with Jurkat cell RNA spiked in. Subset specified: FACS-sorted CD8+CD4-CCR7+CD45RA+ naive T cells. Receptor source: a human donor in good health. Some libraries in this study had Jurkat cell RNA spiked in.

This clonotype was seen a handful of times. In nucleotides, the CDR3 is TGTGCCAGCAGTCCCTCCCCGGGACTCCAGGCGGTAACCGGGGAGCTGTTTTTT. Its protein is CASSPSPGLQAVTGELFF. The chain couples TRBV12-3 or TRBV12-4 to TRBJ2-2; D is possibly TRBD2 (6 bases). This CDR3 is built from 18 residues. Trimming took 5 bases from V and 5 from J, leaving 24 bases between them.

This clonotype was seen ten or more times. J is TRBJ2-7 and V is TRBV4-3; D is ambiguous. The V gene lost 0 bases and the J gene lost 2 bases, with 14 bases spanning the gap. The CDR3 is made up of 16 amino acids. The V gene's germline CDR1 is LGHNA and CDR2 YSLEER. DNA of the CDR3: TGCGCCAGCAGCCAAGATCTGTCGGTTCCTACCTACGAGCAGTACTTC. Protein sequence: CASSQDLSVPTYEQYF.

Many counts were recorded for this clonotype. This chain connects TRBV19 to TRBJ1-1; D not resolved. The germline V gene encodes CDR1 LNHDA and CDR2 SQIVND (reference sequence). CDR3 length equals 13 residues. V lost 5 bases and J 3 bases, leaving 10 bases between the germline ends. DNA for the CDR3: TGTGCCAGTAGTTCTACGGTGGACACTGAAGCTTTCTTT. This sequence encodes CASSSTVDTEAFF.

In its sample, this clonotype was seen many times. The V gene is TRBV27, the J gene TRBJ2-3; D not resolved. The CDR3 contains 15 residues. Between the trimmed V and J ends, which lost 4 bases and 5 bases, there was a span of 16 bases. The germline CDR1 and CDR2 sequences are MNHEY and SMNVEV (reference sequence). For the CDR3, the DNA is TGTGCCAGCAGTTCCTGGGCCCACGGCCAAGATACGCAGTATTTT. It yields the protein CASSSWAHGQDTQYF.

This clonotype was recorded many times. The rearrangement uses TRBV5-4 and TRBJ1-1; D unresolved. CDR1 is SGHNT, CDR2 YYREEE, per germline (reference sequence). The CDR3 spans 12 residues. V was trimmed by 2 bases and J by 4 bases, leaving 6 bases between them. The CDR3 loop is CASSFAGTEAFF. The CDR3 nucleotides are TGTGCCAGCAGCTTTGCGGGCACTGAAGCTTTCTTT.

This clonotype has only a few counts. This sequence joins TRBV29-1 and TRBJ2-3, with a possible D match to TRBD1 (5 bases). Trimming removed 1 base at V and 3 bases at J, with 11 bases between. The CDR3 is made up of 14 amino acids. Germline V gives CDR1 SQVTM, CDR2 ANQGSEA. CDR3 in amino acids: CSVEGGRATDTQYF. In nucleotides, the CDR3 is TGCAGCGTTGAAGGGGGCAGGGCGACAGATACGCAGTATTTT.

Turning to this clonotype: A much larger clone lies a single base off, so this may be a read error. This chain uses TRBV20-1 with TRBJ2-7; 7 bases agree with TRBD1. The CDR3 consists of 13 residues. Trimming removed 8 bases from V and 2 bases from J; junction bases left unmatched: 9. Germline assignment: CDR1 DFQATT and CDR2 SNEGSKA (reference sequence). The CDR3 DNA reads TGCAGTTCTACAGGGGAGTCCCCCTACGAGCAGTACTTC. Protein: CSSTGESPYEQYF.

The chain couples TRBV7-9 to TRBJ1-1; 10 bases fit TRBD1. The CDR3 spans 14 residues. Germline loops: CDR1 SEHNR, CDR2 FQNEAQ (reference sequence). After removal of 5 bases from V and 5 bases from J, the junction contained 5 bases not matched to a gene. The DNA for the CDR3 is TGTGCCAGCAGCGACAGGGGGCGAGAAACTGAAGCTTTCTTT. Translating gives CASSDRGRETEAFF.

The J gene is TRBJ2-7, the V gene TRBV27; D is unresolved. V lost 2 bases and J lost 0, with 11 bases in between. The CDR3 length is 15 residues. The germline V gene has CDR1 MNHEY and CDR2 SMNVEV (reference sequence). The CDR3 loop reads CASSLKVWGSYEQYF. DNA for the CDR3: TGTGCCAGCAGTTTAAAAGTTTGGGGCTCCTACGAGCAGTACTTC.

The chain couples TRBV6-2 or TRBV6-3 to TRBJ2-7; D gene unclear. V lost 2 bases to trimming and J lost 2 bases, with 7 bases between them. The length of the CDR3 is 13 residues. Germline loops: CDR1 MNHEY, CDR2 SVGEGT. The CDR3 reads CASSYKLTYEQYF. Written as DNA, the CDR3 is TGTGCCAGCAGTTACAAGCTGACCTACGAGCAGTACTTC.

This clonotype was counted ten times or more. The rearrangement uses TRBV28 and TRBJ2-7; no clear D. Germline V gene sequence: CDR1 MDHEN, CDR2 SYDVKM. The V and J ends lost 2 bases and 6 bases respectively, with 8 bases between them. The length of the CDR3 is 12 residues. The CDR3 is CASSLLGIEQYF. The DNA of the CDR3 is TGTGCCAGCAGTTTACTGGGTATCGAGCAGTACTTC. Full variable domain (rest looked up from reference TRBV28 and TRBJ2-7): DVKVTQSSRYLVKRTGEKVFLECVQDMDHENMFWYRQDPGLGLRLIYFSYDVKMKEKGDIPEGYSVSREKKERFSLILESASTNQTSMYLCASSLLGIEQYFGPGTRLTVT.

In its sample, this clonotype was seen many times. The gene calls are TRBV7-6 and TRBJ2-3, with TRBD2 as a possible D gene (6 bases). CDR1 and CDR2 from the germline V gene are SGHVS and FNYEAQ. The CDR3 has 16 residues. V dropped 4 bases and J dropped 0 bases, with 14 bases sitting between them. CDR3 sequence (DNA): TGTGCCAGCAGCTCCAGAGTGGGGACTAGCACAGATACGCAGTATTTT. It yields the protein CASSSRVGTSTDTQYF.

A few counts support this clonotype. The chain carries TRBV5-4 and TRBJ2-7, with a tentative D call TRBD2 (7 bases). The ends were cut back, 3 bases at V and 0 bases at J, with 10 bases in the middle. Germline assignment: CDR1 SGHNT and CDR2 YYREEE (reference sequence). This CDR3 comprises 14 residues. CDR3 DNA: TGTGCCAGCAGCTGGAGGGGGGGCTCCTACGAGCAGTACTTC. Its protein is CASSWRGGSYEQYF.

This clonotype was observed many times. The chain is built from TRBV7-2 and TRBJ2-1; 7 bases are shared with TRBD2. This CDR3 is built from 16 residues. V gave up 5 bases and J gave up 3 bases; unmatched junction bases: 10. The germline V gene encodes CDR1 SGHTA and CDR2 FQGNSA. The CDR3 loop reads CASSPLAGVGYNEQFF. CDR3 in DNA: TGTGCCAGCAGCCCGCTTGCGGGGGTCGGCTACAATGAGCAGTTCTTC.

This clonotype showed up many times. CDR3 bases: TGTGCCAGCAGTTCCGGGACCTCCTACGAGCAGTACTTC. As protein: CASSSGTSYEQYF. The chain combines TRBV27 with TRBJ2-7; the D gene could be TRBD1 or TRBD2 (5 bases each). The V end lost 4 bases, the J end lost 0 bases, and 7 bases lay between the germline ends. Per germline, CDR1 MNHEY and CDR2 SMNVEV (reference sequence). This CDR3 has 13 residues.

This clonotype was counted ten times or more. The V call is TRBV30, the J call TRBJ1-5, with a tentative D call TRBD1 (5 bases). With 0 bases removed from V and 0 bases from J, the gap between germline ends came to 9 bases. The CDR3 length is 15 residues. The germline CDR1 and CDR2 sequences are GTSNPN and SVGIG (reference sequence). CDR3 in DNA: TGTGCCTGGAGTGTAGGGACCGCTAGCAATCAGCCCCAGCATTTT. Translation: CAWSVGTASNQPQHF.

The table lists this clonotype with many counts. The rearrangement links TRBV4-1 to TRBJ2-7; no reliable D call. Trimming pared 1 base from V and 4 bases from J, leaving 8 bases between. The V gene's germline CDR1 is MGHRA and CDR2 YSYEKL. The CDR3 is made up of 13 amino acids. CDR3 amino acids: CASSQGIGYEQYF. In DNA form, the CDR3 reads TGCGCCAGCAGCCAAGGAATTGGGTACGAGCAGTACTTC.

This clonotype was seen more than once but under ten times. This CDR3 is CASSQVTGQGVGETQYF. The CDR3, as DNA: TGCGCCAGCAGCCAAGTAACGGGACAGGGTGTGGGAGAGACCCAGTACTTC. This sequence joins TRBV4-1 and TRBJ2-5; 9 bases fit TRBD1. Trimming took 1 base from V and 4 from J; bases not matched to a gene: 10. The CDR3 extends over 17 amino acids. CDR1 is MGHRA, CDR2 YSYEKL, per germline.

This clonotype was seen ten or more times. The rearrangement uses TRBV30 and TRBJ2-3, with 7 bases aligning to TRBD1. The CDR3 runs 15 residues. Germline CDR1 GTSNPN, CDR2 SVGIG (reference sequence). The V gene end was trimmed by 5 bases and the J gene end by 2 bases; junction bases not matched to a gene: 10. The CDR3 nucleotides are TGTGCCTGGGAAACAGGGGACGGGCTCACAGATACGCAGTATTTT. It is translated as CAWETGDGLTDTQYF.

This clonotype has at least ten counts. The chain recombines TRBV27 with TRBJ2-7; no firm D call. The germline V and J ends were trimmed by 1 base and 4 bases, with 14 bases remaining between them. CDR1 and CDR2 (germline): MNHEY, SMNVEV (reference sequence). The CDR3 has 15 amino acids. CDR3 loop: CASSLYSSRSYEQYF. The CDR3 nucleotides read TGTGCCAGCAGTTTATATTCCAGTAGGTCGTACGAGCAGTACTTC.

CDR3 DNA sequence: TGTGCCAGCAGCTTGTCCGAATTAGTCCTGAACACTGAAGCTTTCTTT. Residues: CASSLSELVLNTEAFF. This chain connects TRBV7-8 to TRBJ1-1; the D is unclear. CDR1 and CDR2 from the germline V gene are SGHVS and FQNEAQ. Trimming left V 3 bases short and J 0 bases short, with 14 bases between. The CDR3 totals 16 residues.

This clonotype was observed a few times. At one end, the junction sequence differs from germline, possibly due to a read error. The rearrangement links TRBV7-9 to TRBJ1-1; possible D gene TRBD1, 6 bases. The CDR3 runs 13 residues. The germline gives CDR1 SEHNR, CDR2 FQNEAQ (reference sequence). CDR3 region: CASSSGQNTEALF. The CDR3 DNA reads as TGTGCCAGCAGCTCGGGACAAAACACTGAAGCTCTCTTT.

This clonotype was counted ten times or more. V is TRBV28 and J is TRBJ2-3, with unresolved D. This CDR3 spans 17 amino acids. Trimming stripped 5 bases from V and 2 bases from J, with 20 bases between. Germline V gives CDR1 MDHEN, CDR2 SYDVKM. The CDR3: CASSPFIMLAATDTQYF. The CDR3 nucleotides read TGTGCCAGCAGTCCGTTCATCATGCTGGCGGCCACAGATACGCAGTATTTT. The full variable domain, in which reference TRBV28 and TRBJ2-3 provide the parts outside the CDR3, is DVKVTQSSRYLVKRTGEKVFLECVQDMDHENMFWYRQDPGLGLRLIYFSYDVKMKEKGDIPEGYSVSREKKERFSLILESASTNQTSMYLCASSPFIMLAATDTQYFGPGTRLTVL.

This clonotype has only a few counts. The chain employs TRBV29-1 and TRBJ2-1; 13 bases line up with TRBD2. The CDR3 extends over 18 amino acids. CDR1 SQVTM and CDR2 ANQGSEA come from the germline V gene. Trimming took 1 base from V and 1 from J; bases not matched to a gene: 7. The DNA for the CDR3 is TGCAGCGTTGAAGGGACTAGCGGGAGATACGGTTCCTACAATGAGCAGTTCTTC. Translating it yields CSVEGTSGRYGSYNEQFF.

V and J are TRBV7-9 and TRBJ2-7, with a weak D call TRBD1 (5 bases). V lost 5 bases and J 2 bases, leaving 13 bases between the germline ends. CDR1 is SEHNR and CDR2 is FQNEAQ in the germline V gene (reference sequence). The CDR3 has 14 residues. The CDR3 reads CASSEDTAAYEQYF. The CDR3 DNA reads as TGTGCCAGCAGCGAGGACACGGCCGCCTACGAGCAGTACTTC.

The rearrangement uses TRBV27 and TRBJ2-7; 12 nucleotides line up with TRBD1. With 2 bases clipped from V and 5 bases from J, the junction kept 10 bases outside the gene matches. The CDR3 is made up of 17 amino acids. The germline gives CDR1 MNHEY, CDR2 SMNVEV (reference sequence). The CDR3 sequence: CASSLISGTGGRNEQYF. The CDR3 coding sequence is TGTGCCAGCAGTTTAATTTCTGGGACAGGGGGCAGGAACGAGCAGTACTTC.

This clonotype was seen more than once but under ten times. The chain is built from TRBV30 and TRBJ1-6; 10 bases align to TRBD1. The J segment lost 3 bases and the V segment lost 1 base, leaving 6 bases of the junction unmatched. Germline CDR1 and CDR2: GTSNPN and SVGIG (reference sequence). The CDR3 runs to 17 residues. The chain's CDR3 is CAWSAPGQGFYNSPLHF. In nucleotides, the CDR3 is TGTGCCTGGAGTGCTCCGGGACAGGGGTTCTATAATTCACCCCTCCACTTT.